Presented here are 6 T cell receptor beta chains from one specimen sequenced in a study of T-cell reconstitution after alpha-beta-depleted transplantation in children. For TCRbeta, the library was prepared with unique molecular identifiers. MiXCR, run by TCRdb on the PCR reads, gives a single entry per CDR3 protein. The table has about 460,000 distinct CDR3 sequences, under 12% seen once. This sample comprised PBMCs, obtained before TCRalphabeta/CD19-depleted stem cell transplant. The receptors originated from a child aged 2 to 10 with inherited bone marrow failure, due to receive a stem cell transplant.

The table lists this clonotype with many counts. The V call is TRBV29-1, the J call TRBJ1-5, with a weak D call TRBD1 (5 bases). The ends were cut back, 3 bases at V and 3 bases at J, with 9 bases in the middle. This CDR3 comprises 13 residues. The germline V gene encodes CDR1 SQVTM and CDR2 ANQGSEA. For the CDR3, the DNA is TGCAGCGTTGATACAGGCCCCAATCAGCCCCAGCATTTT. It yields the protein CSVDTGPNQPQHF.

In its sample, this clonotype was seen many times. The CDR3 DNA is TGTGCCAGCAGCCGCTTCGAGGGTTCCTACGAGCAGTACTTC. Translation gives CASSRFEGSYEQYF. V gene TRBV27 combines with J gene TRBJ2-7, with D perhaps TRBD2 (5 bases). The CDR3 runs 14 residues. Germline loops: CDR1 MNHEY, CDR2 SMNVEV (reference sequence). Trimming removed 6 bases at V and 1 base at J, with 13 bases between.

The CDR3 DNA reads as TGTACCTGCAGCCCCCGTGAGGTAGCGGGGACTAGCACAGATACGCAGTATTTT. It specifies CTCSPREVAGTSTDTQYF. The chain uses TRBV13 and TRBJ2-3; TRBD2 matches at 8 bases. CDR1 is PRHDT and CDR2 is FYEKMQ in the germline V gene (reference sequence). This CDR3 has 18 residues.

This clonotype showed up many times. The rearrangement uses TRBV12-3 or TRBV12-4 and TRBJ1-6, with D possibly TRBD1 on 6 matching bases. Trimming shortened V by 3 bases and J by 9 bases, and 12 bases separated the two germline ends. The CDR3 length is 14 residues. The CDR3: CASSLRQDVSPLHF. The CDR3 DNA reads as TGTGCCAGCAGTTTGAGACAGGACGTTTCACCCCTCCACTTT.

Turning to this clonotype: A much larger clone lies one base from this, so it may be a read error. CDR3 nucleotides: TGCAGTGCTAGAGGACCCATGAGACCCCCGGCATATATCAATCAGCCCCAGCATTTT. Protein product: CSARGPMRPPAYINQPQHF. The V gene is TRBV20-1, the J gene TRBJ1-5; no definite D call. Trimming cost V 1 base and J 3 bases, with 25 bases left between them. CDR1 DFQATT and CDR2 SNEGSKA come from the germline V gene (reference sequence). The length of the CDR3 is 19 residues.

This chain joins TRBV5-1 and TRBJ2-5, with D possibly TRBD1 on 5 matching bases. Germline-derived CDR1 and CDR2 are SGHRS and YFSETQ. The CDR3 runs 15 residues. V was trimmed by 0 bases and J by 4 bases, leaving 13 bases between them. The CDR3 coding sequence is TGCGCCAGCAGCTTGGGTGGGGCCTGGGGAGAGACCCAGTACTTC. This translates into CASSLGGAWGETQYF.